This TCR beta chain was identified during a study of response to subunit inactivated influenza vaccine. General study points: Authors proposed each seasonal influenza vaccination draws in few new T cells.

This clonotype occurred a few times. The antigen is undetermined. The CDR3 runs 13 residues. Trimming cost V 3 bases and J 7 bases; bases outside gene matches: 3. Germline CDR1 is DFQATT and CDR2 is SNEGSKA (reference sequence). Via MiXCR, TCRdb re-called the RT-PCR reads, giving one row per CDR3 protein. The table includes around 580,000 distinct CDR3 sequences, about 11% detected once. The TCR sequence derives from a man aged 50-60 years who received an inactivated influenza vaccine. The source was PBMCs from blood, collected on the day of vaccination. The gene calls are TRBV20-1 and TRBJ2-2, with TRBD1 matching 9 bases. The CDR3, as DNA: TGCAGTGCTAGGGGACAGGGTTTCGGGGAGCTGTTTTTT. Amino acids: CSARGQGFGELFF.